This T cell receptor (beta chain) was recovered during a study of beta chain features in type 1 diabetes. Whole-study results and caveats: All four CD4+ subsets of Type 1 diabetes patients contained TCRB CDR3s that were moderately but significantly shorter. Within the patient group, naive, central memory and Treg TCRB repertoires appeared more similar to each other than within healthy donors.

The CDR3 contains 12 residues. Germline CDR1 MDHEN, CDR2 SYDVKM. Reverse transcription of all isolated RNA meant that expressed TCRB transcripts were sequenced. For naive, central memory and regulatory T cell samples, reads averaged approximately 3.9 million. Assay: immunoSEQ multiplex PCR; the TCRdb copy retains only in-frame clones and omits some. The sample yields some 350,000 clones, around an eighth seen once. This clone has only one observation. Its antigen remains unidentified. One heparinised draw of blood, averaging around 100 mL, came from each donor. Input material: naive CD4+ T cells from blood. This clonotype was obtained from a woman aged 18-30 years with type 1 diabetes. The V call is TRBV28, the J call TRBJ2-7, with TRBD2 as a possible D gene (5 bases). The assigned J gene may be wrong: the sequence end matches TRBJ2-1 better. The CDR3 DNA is TGTGCCAGCAGCTGGGAGTACAATGAGCAGTTCTTC. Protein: CASSWEYNEQFF.